The present TCR beta chain was sequenced within a study of T cell responses to AZD1222 COVID-19 vaccine. The table came from immunoSEQ multiplex PCR; TCRdb's copy has only in-frame clones and leaves some out. Of some 180,000 clones detected, 85% to 90% appear once; the ten largest clones hold 5% to 7%. Findings and caveats of the study: Females made up more of the donors, who were largely white British, and clonal diversity may have come out too low.

The CDR3 runs to 13 residues. Germline V lookup: CDR1 KGHSH, CDR2 LQKENI. The V gene end was trimmed by 3 bases and the J gene end by 13 bases; junction bases not matched to a gene: 8. About this clone: The antigen is undetermined.

This chain connects TRBV18 to TRBJ1-4; 7 bases are a match to TRBD1. The sample consisted of peripheral blood, taken on day 0 of AZD1222 vaccination. This TCR derives from an adult in good health. CDR3 sequence: CASSPETGRRLFF. For the CDR3, the DNA is TGTGCCAGCTCACCGGAGACAGGGAGGCGACTGTTTTTT.